Described below is a single T cell receptor (beta chain) sequence and its context. Assay used: immunoSEQ multiplex PCR; TCRdb lists only in-frame clones, some missing. The table lists roughly 140,000 clones, 85% to 90% of them singletons. The sample originates from a study of cytomegalovirus exposure and HLA in healthy donors. The V and J ends lost 5 bases and 1 base, in that order; junction bases with no gene match: 4. Per the germline V gene, CDR1 is SGHRS and CDR2 is YFSETQ. The CDR3 is made up of 15 amino acids. The sequence was collected from a woman aged 18 to 35 in good health and CMV-seropositive. Sequencing was performed on PBMCs. The chain recombines TRBV5-1 with TRBJ2-7, with 12 bases matching TRBD2. CDR3 protein: CASRTTSGGSYEQYF. In DNA form, the CDR3 reads TGCGCCAGCAGAACGACTAGCGGGGGATCCTACGAGCAGTACTTC.